The entry below gives a single T cell receptor beta chain sequence along with its context. The data were produced by immunoSEQ multiplex PCR, yet TCRdb's version contains in-frame clones alone and is incomplete. Altogether fewer than 250,000 clones are present, 70% to 85% being singletons, with the ten largest covering 9.5% to 15%. The entry originates in a study of blood T cell repertoires in COVID-19. Study overall: Some COVID-19 samples were acute and others convalescent; all came from the United States, Italy and Spain. PBMCs, B-cell-depleted T cells, or T cells provided the cDNA or gDNA that made up the material.

The sample consisted of peripheral blood. The sequence came from a woman between 50 and 59 years old with acute or convalescent COVID-19.

The CDR3 sequence is CASSQEGQFYNEQFF. CDR3 nucleotide sequence: TGCGCCAGCAGCCAAGAGGGACAGTTCTACAATGAGCAGTTCTTC. The chain joins TRBV4-1 to TRBJ2-1; 7 bases fit TRBD1. Germline CDR1 and CDR2: MGHRA and YSYEKL. The CDR3 loop spans 15 amino acids. V was pared by 0 bases and J by 3 bases, with 2 bases of the junction left unmatched.